This entry concerns a single T cell receptor (beta chain). This specimen belongs to a study of OX40 agonist ivuxolimab in advanced cancers. Germline V lookup: CDR1 MGHDK, CDR2 SYGVNS. With 2 bases removed from V and 9 bases from J, the gap between germline ends came to 14 bases. This CDR3 is built from 14 residues. The protocol was immunoSEQ multiplex PCR, while the TCRdb copy is restricted to in-frame clones and leaves out a portion. Of 65,000 to 85,000 clones in the sample, roughly 81% are singletons; the top ten hold approximately 2%. The sequencing here drew on CD4+ or CD8+ T cells sorted from blood, taken in a trial of the OX40 agonist ivuxolimab. The rearrangement joins TRBV25-1 to TRBJ2-1; D may match TRBD1 or TRBD2 (6 bases each). The TCR sequence derives from an adult with an advanced solid tumor such as melanoma, head and neck, liver or kidney cancer. CDR3 coding DNA: TGTGCCAGCAGTGAACCGGGGGACATTGCTGAGCAGTTCTTC. Amino acids: CASSEPGDIAEQFF.